This TCR beta chain was documented in a study of blood T cell repertoires in COVID-19. The V segment lost 6 bases and the J segment 2 bases; nucleotides outside the gene matches: 2. Germline V lookup: CDR1 SNHLY, CDR2 FYNNEI. CDR3 size: 14 residues. Clones were sequenced by immunoSEQ multiplex PCR, and TCRdb holds only the in-frame ones, with some missing. The data contain about 70,000 clones, about four fifths of them seen just once; the ten biggest clones take up 0.65% to 0.9%. Sample: peripheral blood. This clonotype originated in a woman between 70 and 85 years old with acute or convalescent COVID-19. V is TRBV2 and J is TRBJ1-2; 11 bases are shared with TRBD1. CDR3 sequence (DNA): TGTGCCAGCAGCAGGACAGGGGGCAACTATGGCTACACCTTC. Translating gives CASSRTGGNYGYTF. The full variable domain, completed using reference TRBV2 and TRBJ1-2, is EPEVTQTPSHQVTQMGQEVILRCVPISNHLYFYWYRQILGQKVEFLVSFYNNEISEKSEIFDDQFSVERPDGSNFTLKIRSTKLEDSAMYFCASSRTGGNYGYTFGSGTRLTVV.